Presented here are 5 T cell receptor beta chains from one specimen sequenced in a study of blood T cell repertoires in COVID-19. The repertoire was sequenced with immunoSEQ multiplex PCR; TCRdb's copy has only in-frame clones and lacks some. The data hold more than 200,000 clones, with 70% to 90% observed a single time. Sequencing was carried out using peripheral blood. The receptors come from a woman in her 30s with COVID-19, enrolled during active disease.

The chain employs TRBV21-1 and TRBJ1-2; the table's D call, TRBD1, was not checked against the DNA. TRBV21-1 is described as a pseudogene. The CDR3 is 15 amino acids. The DNA for the CDR3 is TGTGCCAGCAGCAACCAGGGGAGCCGGTACTATGGCTACACCTTC. This codes for CASSNQGSRYYGYTF.

The chain links TRBV28 to TRBJ2-3; 9 bases line up with TRBD2. The V segment lost 2 bases and the J segment 4 bases; nucleotides outside the gene matches: 4. The CDR3 length is 15 residues. Germline V gene data show CDR1 as MDHEN and CDR2 as SYDVKM. The CDR3 DNA reads as TGTGCCAGCAGTTTAACCGTAGCGGGGGCAGATACGCAGTATTTT. Its translation is CASSLTVAGADTQYF.

CDR3 region: CASSLGGYNEQFF. CDR3 DNA: TGTGCCAGCAGTTTGGGGGGGTACAATGAGCAGTTCTTC. The chain joins TRBV28 to TRBJ2-1, with TRBD2 matching 7 bases. Looked up from germline, CDR1 is MDHEN and CDR2 is SYDVKM. The CDR3 spans 13 residues. The V and J ends lost 3 bases and 4 bases, in that order; junction bases with no gene match: 0.

The chain links TRBV28 to TRBJ2-1, with D possibly TRBD1 on 6 matching bases. The germline gives CDR1 MDHEN, CDR2 SYDVKM. This CDR3 is 16 amino acids long. V shed 8 bases and J shed 6 bases, with 23 bases lying between them. The CDR3 DNA follows: TGTGCCAGCGGGAAGCGGACAGCACTAGACGGCAATGAGCAGTTCTTC. It is translated as CASGKRTALDGNEQFF.

In regard to this clone: In the same sample, other DNA sequences code for this CDR3. This rearrangement joins TRBV18 to TRBJ2-7; 8 positions agree with TRBD1. Germline V CDR1 and CDR2: KGHSH, LQKENI. V lost 3 bases and J lost 4; bases outside the gene matches: 5. The CDR3 is 14 residues long. CDR3: CASSPRQGTYEQYV. DNA of the CDR3: TGTGCCAGCTCACCCAGACAGGGGACGTACGAGCAGTACGTC.